The 20 T cell receptor beta chains below were found in one sample sequenced in a study of T cell repertoires in cytomegalovirus infection. TCRdb itself ran the reads through MiXCR, one entry per CDR3 protein. The profile covers about 490,000 distinct CDR3 sequences, with 15% to 20% appearing a single time and around 25% taken by the ten largest. The material sequenced was CD8+ T cells from PBMCs. The source is a human donor in good health (CMV status not recorded). Some clones in this sample may be carry-over from other donors' samples.

This clonotype occurred many times. The V and J genes are TRBV7-2 and TRBJ2-7; D may match TRBD1 or TRBD2 (5 bases each). CDR3 length: 14 amino acids. The V end was cut by 3 bases, the J end by 3 bases, with 12 bases between. Germline lookup yields CDR1 SGHTA and CDR2 FQGNSA. CDR3 amino acids: CASSFVPGHYEQYF. The CDR3 region has the DNA TGTGCCAGCAGCTTCGTCCCGGGGCACTACGAGCAGTACTTC.

This clonotype was counted many times. The chain uses TRBV12-3 or TRBV12-4 and TRBJ1-4; the match to TRBD1 covers 12 bases. This CDR3 is built from 17 residues. With V trimmed by 5 bases and J by 1 base, 5 bases remained unmatched. The CDR3 protein is CASSGRDRGRTNEKLFF. CDR3 sequence (DNA): TGTGCCAGCAGTGGCCGGGACAGGGGGCGAACTAATGAAAAACTGTTTTTT.

Ten or more counts support this clonotype. V and J are TRBV11-2 and TRBJ1-2; TRBD1 aligns across 10 bases. Germline CDR1 is SGHAT and CDR2 is FQNNGV. This CDR3 is 16 amino acids long. V shed 5 bases, J shed 2 bases, and the junction held 8 bases outside the gene matches. CDR3 region: CASSIPGTGVNYGYTF. The CDR3 DNA reads as TGTGCCAGCAGCATTCCCGGGACAGGGGTCAACTATGGCTACACCTTC.

This clonotype was counted ten times or more. This sequence joins TRBV7-6 and TRBJ1-1; TRBD1 is a possible D gene (5 bases). Germline-derived CDR1 and CDR2 are SGHVS and FNYEAQ. V gave up 5 bases and J gave up 0 bases, with 10 bases separating them. The CDR3 length is 14 residues. The CDR3 reads CASSTEGMNTEAFF. In DNA form, the CDR3 reads TGTGCCAGCAGCACGGAGGGGATGAACACTGAAGCTTTCTTT.

This clonotype was observed many times. The chain uses TRBV28 and TRBJ1-4, with D unresolved. V gave up 4 bases and J gave up 6 bases, with 12 bases separating them. This CDR3 region has 14 residues. Germline V gene data show CDR1 as MDHEN and CDR2 as SYDVKM. The CDR3 DNA reads TGTGCCAGCAGTTCCGGATGGGCGGATGAAAAACTGTTTTTT. It encodes CASSSGWADEKLFF.

This clonotype occurred many times. This chain connects TRBV12-3 or TRBV12-4 to TRBJ2-1; 9 positions agree with TRBD2. This CDR3 is 19 amino acids long. The V gene end was trimmed by 4 bases and the J gene end by 2 bases; junction bases not matched to a gene: 15. The CDR3 spells CASSYGAGGPVQAYNEQFF. CDR3 in DNA: TGTGCCAGCAGTTACGGGGCGGGGGGGCCTGTGCAAGCCTACAATGAGCAGTTCTTC.

In its sample, this clonotype was seen many times. The chain has TRBV7-2 and TRBJ2-3, with D possibly being TRBD1 (5 bases). Trimming left V 0 bases short and J 7 bases short, with 17 bases between. This CDR3 contains 16 residues. CDR1 and CDR2 (germline): SGHTA, FQGNSA. Here the CDR3 DNA reads TGTGCCAGCAGCTTAGCAAGGGGCCCAACGGAGAATACGCAGTATTTT. Protein sequence: CASSLARGPTENTQYF.

Regarding this clonotype: This may stem from a read error, because a much larger clone lies one nucleotide away. This chain uses TRBV7-8 with TRBJ1-2, with D unresolved. Looked up from germline, CDR1 is SGHVS and CDR2 is FQNEAQ. The CDR3 is made up of 12 amino acids. The CDR3 here is CASSLVGYGCTF. The CDR3 nucleotides are TGTGCCAGCAGCTTAGTCGGCTATGGCTGCACCTTC.

This clonotype was seen ten or more times. The chain recombines TRBV7-9 with TRBJ1-1, with no clear D. The germline V gene encodes CDR1 SEHNR and CDR2 FQNEAQ (reference sequence). V was cut by 4 bases and J by 10 bases, with 13 bases left in between. This CDR3 is built from 12 residues. The CDR3 spells CASSYDVTGAFF. For the CDR3, the DNA is TGTGCCAGCAGCTACGACGTCACGGGAGCTTTCTTT.

This rearrangement joins TRBV28 to TRBJ1-1; D possibly corresponds to TRBD1 (5 bases). CDR1 and CDR2 from the germline V gene are MDHEN and SYDVKM. The V end was cut by 2 bases, the J end by 8 bases, with 15 bases between. The CDR3 is 14 residues long. The CDR3 bases are TGTGCCAGCAGTTTACCGGGTTTAAGGACAGAAGCTTTCTTT. It specifies CASSLPGLRTEAFF.

This clonotype was detected only a few times. The rearrangement links TRBV6-5 to TRBJ2-7; D is unclear. The V end was cut by 0 bases, the J end by 4 bases, with 7 bases between. CDR1 and CDR2 (germline): MNHEY, SVGAGI. This CDR3 has 13 residues. As DNA, the CDR3 is TGTGCCAGCAGTTACTCCATATCGTACGAGCAGTACTTC. Encoded protein: CASSYSISYEQYF.

The chain employs TRBV15 and TRBJ1-1, with 7 bases identical to TRBD1. The length of the CDR3 is 16 residues. CDR1 is LNHNV and CDR2 is YYDKDF in the germline V gene (reference sequence). V lost 1 base, J lost 0 bases, and 5 bases stayed unmatched. CDR3 residues: CATSRGRQGVNTEAFF. The CDR3 DNA reads as TGTGCCACCAGCAGAGGAAGACAGGGCGTGAACACTGAAGCTTTCTTT.

This clonotype was recorded many times. The rearrangement uses TRBV4-1 and TRBJ1-1; D gene ambiguous. The CDR3 consists of 13 residues. In germline, CDR1 is MGHRA, CDR2 YSYEKL. Trimming removed 1 base at V and 5 bases at J, with 8 bases between. The CDR3 coding sequence is TGCGCCAGCAGCCAAGGCACCGGGACTGAAGCTTTCTTT. Translated: CASSQGTGTEAFF.

This sequence joins TRBV6-8 and TRBJ2-3, with 10 bases fitting TRBD2. Trimming removed 1 base from V and 2 bases from J; junction bases left unmatched: 3. The CDR3 loop spans 16 amino acids. The V gene's germline CDR1 is MNHGY and CDR2 SAAAGT. The CDR3 bases are TGTGCCAGCAGTTACTATAGCGGGGGGTTCACAGATACGCAGTATTTT. Translating gives CASSYYSGGFTDTQYF.

This clonotype occurred a few times. J is TRBJ2-7 and V is TRBV29-1; D could derive from TRBD1 or TRBD2 (5 bases each). The germline V gene encodes CDR1 SQVTM and CDR2 ANQGSEA. V was pared by 0 bases and J by 6 bases, with 42 bases between. This CDR3 is built from 23 residues. The CDR3 DNA is TGCAGCGTTGAAGATGCCCCATGGACGCACACCCCGAGAGGGGCCCAACCGAGTGGCGAGCAGTACTTC. Translating gives CSVEDAPWTHTPRGAQPSGEQYF.

A few counts support this clonotype. The chain links TRBV10-3 to TRBJ2-3, with D possibly TRBD1 on 6 matching bases. The CDR3 consists of 14 residues. Per the germline V gene, CDR1 is ENHRY and CDR2 is SYGVKD. Trimming pared 6 bases from V and 2 bases from J, leaving 12 bases between. CDR3 protein: CAISLGQNTDTQYF. The CDR3 DNA is TGTGCCATCAGCCTAGGACAGAACACAGATACGCAGTATTTT.

The sample holds many counts of this clonotype. This chain links TRBV7-2 with TRBJ1-4, with D maybe TRBD1 (5 bases). CDR3 length equals 14 residues. V gave up 2 bases and J gave up 8 bases, with 12 bases separating them. The germline V gene has CDR1 SGHTA and CDR2 FQGNSA. The CDR3: CASSLLLSGEKLFF. CDR3 nucleotides: TGTGCCAGCAGCTTACTCTTGTCAGGGGAAAAACTGTTTTTT. The full variable domain, its missing parts supplied by reference TRBV7-2 and TRBJ1-4, is GAGVSQSPSNKVTEKGKDVELRCDPISGHTALYWYRQSLGQGLEFLIYFQGNSAPDKSGLPSDRFSAERTGGSVSTLTIQRTQQEDSAVYLCASSLLLSGEKLFFGSGTQLSVL.

This clonotype was observed many times. CDR3 nucleotide sequence: TGTGCCAGCAGCTTAGACTCCGGGGCGGCCAGCTACGAGCAGTACTTC. It codes for CASSLDSGAASYEQYF. This rearrangement joins TRBV11-2 to TRBJ2-7; D possibly uses TRBD1 or TRBD2 (5 bases each). In germline, CDR1 is SGHAT, CDR2 FQNNGV. V dropped 0 bases and J dropped 3 bases, with 15 bases sitting between them. The length of the CDR3 is 16 residues.

There are a few counts of this clonotype. V usage is TRBV29-1 and J usage is TRBJ2-6; 11 bases align to TRBD1. The CDR3 spans 16 residues. Trimming at V came to 7 bases and at J to 3 bases, leaving 8 bases not matched to a gene. Germline CDR1 is SQVTM and CDR2 is ANQGSEA. CDR3 in amino acids: CSASLDRGLGANVLTF. For the CDR3, the DNA is TGCAGCGCATCATTGGACAGGGGGCTTGGGGCCAACGTCCTGACTTTC.

This clonotype has at least ten counts. The chain uses TRBV15 and TRBJ2-5; tentatively, D is TRBD1 or TRBD2 (5 bases each). Trimming removed 10 bases at V and 7 bases at J, with 19 bases between. Germline assignment: CDR1 LNHNV and CDR2 YYDKDF (reference sequence). This CDR3 has 13 amino acids. CDR3 bases: TGTGCCAGTACGGAAGGGGACGGTACGACCCAGTACTTC. As protein: CASTEGDGTTQYF.